This TCR beta chain was sequenced in a study of blood T cell repertoires in COVID-19. The overall study: COVID-19 samples collected from the United States, Italy and Spain covered acute and convalescent phases. Sources were T cells, B-cell-depleted T cells, or PBMCs; the material itself was cDNA or gDNA.

TCRdb keeps only in-frame clones here, not all; method: immunoSEQ multiplex PCR. The table includes around 280,000 clones, around 90% detected once. CDR3 length: 15 amino acids. Looked up from germline, CDR1 is SGDLS and CDR2 is YYNGEE. Germline trimming cut 4 bases from V and 4 bases from J; bases unmatched to any gene: 6. Sample: peripheral blood. The genes are TRBV9 and TRBJ2-2, with 8 positions matching TRBD1. This sequence originates from a woman in her forties or fifties who had recovered from COVID-19. The CDR3 protein is CASSPRTGTTGELFF. CDR3 DNA: TGTGCCAGCAGCCCCCGGACAGGGACCACCGGGGAGCTGTTTTTT.